Detailed here is one T cell receptor beta chain. Authors' methods: Amplification of reference gene primers provided the estimated nucleated cell counts. TCRdb's table, derived via immunoSEQ multiplex PCR, lists solely in-frame clones and lacks some. V and J calls and clone size are copied from that table; D and trimming were computed from the DNA. This table has roughly 34,000 clones, about 90% appearing once. The sample belongs to a study of blood T cell repertoires in COVID-19. Study-level information: There were acute and convalescent COVID-19 samples, and they came from the United States, Italy and Spain. T cells, B-cell-depleted T cells, or PBMCs supplied cDNA or gDNA.

Trimming pared 0 bases from V and 3 bases from J, leaving 10 bases between. There are 15 residues in the CDR3. The germline V gene encodes CDR1 SGDLS and CDR2 YYNGEE. The chain uses TRBV9 and TRBJ2-1, with D maybe TRBD1 (6 bases). The receptor was isolated from a human donor with active COVID-19. The donor label of this sample is uncertain. Sequencing input: peripheral blood. CDR3 nucleotides: TGTGCCAGCAGCGTAGTAGGGGGAAGCTACAATGAGCAGTTCTTC. Its translation: CASSVVGGSYNEQFF. Based on the CDR3 plus reference TRBV9 and TRBJ2-1, the full variable domain is DSGVTQTPKHLITATGQRVTLRCSPRSGDLSVYWYQQSLDQGLQFLIQYYNGEERAKGNILERFSAQQFPDLHSELNLSSLELGDSALYFCASSVVGGSYNEQFFGPGTRLTVL.